Reported below is one T cell receptor (beta chain). Its target antigen remains unknown. No much larger clonotype is one base removed from it; base qualities were not supplied. This record comes from a study of blood T cell repertoires in COVID-19 (dated by TCRdb to the early 2020s). About the full investigation: Collaborator samples came from the United States, Italy and Spain and covered acute and convalescent phases of COVID-19. The prospective study material was composed of cDNA or gDNA derived from T cells, B-cell-depleted T cells, or PBMCs. Subjects who had been exposed to COVID-19, were actively infected with it, or had recovered from it provided the deeply sampled blood TCRbeta repertoires that made up the dataset. The repertoires were made available in a free public database intended to serve as a resource for research on the immune response to SARS-CoV-2. Samples were obtained from the ongoing ImmuneRACE study (first 160 participants) and from some 1,300 subjects provided by 6 global collaborators. A de-identified subject ID, COVID-19 status, age in years and sex were almost always included in the sample metadata. HLA class I and class II types, where available, came from metadata supplied by the sample provider rather than from assay-based typing. Broad study findings and their caveats: Clinical and demographic metadata were provided uncurated, with the amount varying by source and participant.

The CDR3 runs 13 residues from the cysteine to the phenylalanine. Only the CDR3 region is kept as DNA, spanning 39 bases read in frame from base 1. V and J lose 4 bases and 5 bases, and a span of 8 bases separates them. As encoded in the germline V gene, CDR1 is KGHDR while CDR2 is SFDVKD. One collaborating source in Seattle enrolled patients during active infection and followed them longitudinally through the course of disease. The collaborating institutions used their own protocols to collect whole blood in K2EDTA tubes. Collaborator samples were shipped for TCRbeta analysis as frozen whole blood, isolated PBMCs, or DNA extracted from either sample type. TCRbeta CDR3 regions were amplified from genomic DNA using the immunoSEQ Assay, a bias-controlled multiplex PCR. The original pipeline was this. Within the assay, amplification of reference gene primers was used to estimate how many nucleated cells each sample contained. To quantify the absolute abundance of each unique TCRbeta CDR3 rearrangement, sequence reads were collapsed and filtered. Productive Simpson clonality was computed per sample as the square root of Simpson's diversity index over productive rearrangements. Imported from immuneACCESS, the table was reduced by TCRdb to in-frame sequences with V and J called. These copies leave out some clones; in studies compared against another copy, an unresolved V gene accounts for under half, and the cause of the remainder is not known. V, J and clone size were drawn from that table, and D and trimming were deduced from the DNA. The sample records some 130,000 clones, more than 90% of which are singletons. Roughly 4.8% of the sample is taken by the ten largest.

The sample taken for sequencing was peripheral blood. This clonotype was sampled from a man aged 55-75 years with COVID-19, enrolled during active disease. The chain was built from TRBV24-1 and TRBJ1-5; TRBD1 is perhaps the D gene, given 5 matching bases. The base sequence is TGTGCCACCAGTGACGGGGGGTATCAGCCCCAGCATTTT. The resulting protein is CATSDGGYQPQHF.